This entry lists 17 T cell receptor beta chains sequenced from one sample in a study of T cells in women clearing cervical HPV infection. Using immunoSEQ multiplex PCR, the repertoire was profiled, and TCRdb retains in-frame clones only, with some absent. In all, the sample yields under 45,000 clones. Sequenced input: blood buffy coat. The receptors originated from a woman between 18 and 69 years old with a cervical HPV16 infection that either progressed to CIN3+ or cleared (not recorded which).

As regards this clone: The read gets to within 3 residues of the CDR3 end, and the germline J gene fills in the rest. The chain has TRBV23-1 and TRBJ2-1; 7 bases align to TRBD1. TRBV23-1 is annotated as an ORF whose role is uncertain. The CDR3 consists of 19 residues. V was clipped by 4 bases and J by 4 bases; unmatched bases: 19. Incomplete CDR3 DNA: TGCGCCAGCAGTCTAGTCCCCCTAAAACAGCCGGGACAGTACAATGAG. This translates into CASSLVPLKQPGQYNE. The complete CDR3 sequence is CASSLVPLKQPGQYNEQFF.

A remark on this clone: The missing CDR3 end, 3 residues past where the read stops, is filled in from the germline J gene. Other DNA sequences within the sample encode an identical CDR3. This sequence joins TRBV7-2 and TRBJ1-1, with D hard to call. The CDR3 consists of 13 residues. Germline lookup yields CDR1 SGHTA and CDR2 FQGNSA. V shed 1 base and J shed 1 base, with 4 bases lying between them. The CDR3 reads CASSLVANTEAFF. Partial CDR3 DNA: TGTGCCAGCAGCTTAGTAGCGAACACTGAA.

About this clone itself: With the read ending 3 residues before the CDR3 end, the germline J gene is used to fill in that end. V usage is TRBV5-1 and J usage is TRBJ1-6; 7 bases fit TRBD1. With 2 bases clipped from V and 8 bases from J, the junction kept 1 base outside the gene matches. The germline V gene has CDR1 SGHRS and CDR2 YFSETQ. The CDR3 loop spans 13 amino acids. The CDR3 reads CASSFQGDSPLHF. Partial CDR3 DNA: TGCGCCAGCAGCTTCCAGGGGGATTCACCC.

About this clone: The read ends 3 residues early relative to the CDR3; the germline J gene fills the gap. The rearrangement uses TRBV30 and TRBJ2-7; D might be TRBD2 (5 bases). Germline V gene sequence: CDR1 GTSNPN, CDR2 SVGIG (reference sequence). Deletions cut 2 bases from V and 6 bases from J, with 14 bases between. The CDR3 runs 13 residues. Incomplete CDR3 DNA: TGTGCCTGGAGTTCGCTGCGGGCCAGCGAG. Protein sequence: CAWSSLRASE. Given in full, the CDR3 is CAWSSLRASEQYF. Drawing the rest from reference TRBV30 and TRBJ2-7, the complete variable domain is SQTIHQWPATLVQPVGSPLSLECTVEGTSNPNLYWYRQAAGRGLQLLFYSVGIGQISSEVPQNLSASRPQDRQFILSSKKLLLSDSGFYLCAWSSLRASEQYFGPGTRLTVT.

A note on this clone: The read terminates 3 residues before the CDR3 end, so the remaining end is supplied by the germline J gene. The chain uses TRBV5-1 and TRBJ1-4; D unresolved. Germline V gene sequence: CDR1 SGHRS, CDR2 YFSETQ. The length of the CDR3 is 13 residues. CDR3 DNA (partial): TGCGCCAGCAGCTTGGACAGAAATTCACCA. Translation: CASSLDRNSP. In full, the CDR3 is CASSLDRNSPLFF.

As for this clone: One end of the junction varies from germline; a read error may be responsible. The read terminates 3 residues before the CDR3 end, so the remaining end is supplied by the germline J gene. The genes are TRBV4-2 and TRBJ2-1; the D is unclear. The CDR3 extends over 15 amino acids. The V gene's germline CDR1 is LGHNA and CDR2 YNFKEQ. CDR3 DNA (partial): TGCGCCAGCAGCCAAGACCTCTTTTCCTACAATGAG. It is translated as CASSQDLFSYNE. The entire CDR3 protein reads CASSQDLFSYNEQFF.

Concerning this clone itself: The sequence runs out 3 residues before the end of the CDR3; the remainder is reconstructed from the germline J gene. V is TRBV7-6 and J is TRBJ2-1; 7 bases align to TRBD1. Germline V CDR1 and CDR2: SGHVS, FNYEAQ. The CDR3 spans 16 residues. Germline trimming cut 5 bases from V and 0 bases from J; bases unmatched to any gene: 7. This CDR3 is CASSVQQGSSYNEQFF. The sequenced CDR3 bases are TGTGCCAGCAGCGTTCAACAGGGGAGCTCCTACAATGAG.

As to this clone: The read comes to an end 3 residues before the CDR3 does, leaving the germline J gene to fill in the end. The V gene is TRBV19, the J gene TRBJ2-1; perhaps TRBD1 as D (6 bases). Per the germline V gene, CDR1 is LNHDA and CDR2 is SQIVND (reference sequence). V gave up 4 bases and J gave up 3 bases, with 16 bases separating them. The CDR3 runs to 16 residues. The sequenced part of the CDR3 DNA is TGTGCCAGTAGTACGACGCACAGGGCAGGCTACAATGAG. This gives the protein CASSTTHRAGYNE. In full, the CDR3 is CASSTTHRAGYNEQFF.

As regards this clone: The read halts 3 residues ahead of the CDR3 end, with the missing end drawn from the germline J gene. The chain combines TRBV19 with TRBJ2-3; 8 bases map to TRBD2. CDR1 and CDR2 (germline): LNHDA, SQIVND (reference sequence). This CDR3 has 14 residues. Germline trimming cut 6 bases from V and 5 bases from J; bases unmatched to any gene: 7. The CDR3 sequence: CASRAGGGEDTQYF. CDR3 bases read: TGTGCCAGTAGGGCGGGAGGAGGTGAAGATACG. Filled out from reference TRBV19 and TRBJ2-3, the complete variable domain reads DGGITQSPKYLFRKEGQNVTLSCEQNLNHDAMYWYRQDPGQGLRLIYYSQIVNDFQKGDIAEGYSVSREKKESFPLTVTSAQKNPTAFYLCASRAGGGEDTQYFGPGTRLTVL.

Of note for this clone: Coverage ceases 3 residues before the CDR3 finishes, and the germline J gene fills in the end. The J gene is TRBJ1-1, the V gene TRBV19, with a weak D call TRBD1 (6 bases). Trimming cost V 7 bases and J 4 bases, with 19 bases left between them. The CDR3 extends over 15 amino acids. Germline values: CDR1 LNHDA, CDR2 SQIVND (reference sequence). The CDR3 region is CASTVQMMGATEAFF. CDR3 DNA (partial): TGTGCCAGTACAGTTCAGATGATGGGGGCCACTGAA.

With respect to this clone: Coverage ceases 3 residues before the CDR3 finishes, and the germline J gene fills in the end. The chain couples TRBV4-1 to TRBJ2-3; 10 positions agree with TRBD2. J lost 4 bases, V lost 0 bases, and 7 bases had no gene match. The CDR3 is 17 amino acids. The germline gives CDR1 MGHRA, CDR2 YSYEKL. The sequenced part of the CDR3 DNA is TGCGCCAGCAGCCAAGATGAGAGCGGGAGGGCCGCAGATACG. Translated: CASSQDESGRAADT. The entire CDR3 reads CASSQDESGRAADTQYF.

As to this clone: The observed sequence ends 3 residues before the CDR3 terminus, with the missing tail filled in from the germline J gene. The chain employs TRBV5-6 and TRBJ2-5; 9 bases are a match to TRBD1. The ends lost 7 bases at V and 1 base at J; junction bases unmatched: 5. The CDR3 consists of 14 residues. Germline V CDR1 and CDR2: SGHDT, YYEEEE. CDR3 sequence reads: CASLETGGQETQYF. Partial CDR3 DNA: TGTGCCAGCCTCGAGACAGGGGGCCAAGAGACC.

For this clone: The read finishes 3 residues shy of the CDR3 end, and the germline J gene is used to complete it. The chain couples TRBV19 to TRBJ2-7; no clear D gene. Trimming took off 5 bases at V and 4 bases at J, with 6 bases between the two ends. This CDR3 spans 11 amino acids. From germline, CDR1 is LNHDA and CDR2 SQIVND (reference sequence). The DNA read from the CDR3 is TGTGCCAGTAGTGCAGATTACGAG. Its protein is CASSADYE. The entire CDR3 protein is CASSADYEQYF.

A remark on this clone: The observed sequence ends 3 residues before the CDR3 terminus, with the missing tail filled in from the germline J gene. V usage is TRBV12-3 or TRBV12-4 and J usage is TRBJ2-7; 7 bases align to TRBD1. The V segment lost 3 bases and the J segment 0 bases; nucleotides outside the gene matches: 2. CDR3 length: 14 residues. The CDR3 sequence: CASSFAGGSYEQYF. The DNA read from the CDR3 is TGTGCCAGCAGTTTTGCAGGGGGCTCCTACGAG.

A note on this clone: The read halts 3 residues ahead of the CDR3 end, with the missing end drawn from the germline J gene. This chain joins TRBV7-9 and TRBJ1-2; 8 bases fit TRBD1. The germline V gene encodes CDR1 SEHNR and CDR2 FQNEAQ (reference sequence). The CDR3 is made up of 15 amino acids. V was pared by 3 bases and J by 2 bases, with 5 bases of the junction left unmatched. This CDR3 reads CASSFSGQVNYGYTF. Incomplete CDR3 DNA: TGTGCCAGCAGCTTCTCGGGACAGGTCAACTATGGC.

About this clone: The read stops 3 residues short of the end of the CDR3; the missing end is completed from the germline J gene. The genes are TRBV10-3 and TRBJ1-2, with unresolved D. V lost 0 bases and J lost 0, with 11 bases in between. This CDR3 has 16 residues. Germline V gene data show CDR1 as ENHRY and CDR2 as SYGVKD. CDR3 region: CAISESSGSANYGYTF. The sequenced CDR3 bases are TGTGCCATCAGTGAGTCGTCCGGCAGCGCTAACTATGGC.

Worth noting for this clone: The CDR3 end lies 3 residues beyond the end of the read and is filled in from the germline J gene. The rearrangement links TRBV7-3 to TRBJ1-2; tentatively, D is TRBD1 (5 bases). This CDR3 contains 15 residues. Looked up from germline, CDR1 is SGHTA and CDR2 is FQGTGA. CDR3: CASSFALGEGYDYTF. Partial CDR3 DNA: TGTGCCAGCAGCTTCGCCTTAGGTGAGGGGTACGAC.